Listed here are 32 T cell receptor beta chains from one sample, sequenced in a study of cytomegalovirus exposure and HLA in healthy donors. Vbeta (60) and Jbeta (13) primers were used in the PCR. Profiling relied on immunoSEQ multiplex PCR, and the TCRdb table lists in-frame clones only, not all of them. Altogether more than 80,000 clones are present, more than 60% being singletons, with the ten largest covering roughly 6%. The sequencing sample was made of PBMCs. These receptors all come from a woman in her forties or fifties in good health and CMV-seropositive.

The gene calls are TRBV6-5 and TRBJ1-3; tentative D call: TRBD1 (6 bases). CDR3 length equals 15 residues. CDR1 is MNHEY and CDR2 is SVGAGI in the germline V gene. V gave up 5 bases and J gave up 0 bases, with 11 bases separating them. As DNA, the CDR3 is TGTGCCAGCAGTAGGGGGGGGAGCTCTGGAAACACCATATATTTT. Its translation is CASSRGGSSGNTIYF.

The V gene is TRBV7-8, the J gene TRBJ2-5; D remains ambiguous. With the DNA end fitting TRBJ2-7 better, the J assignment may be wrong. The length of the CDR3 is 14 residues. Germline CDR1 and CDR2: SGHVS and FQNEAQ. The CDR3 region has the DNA TGTGCCAGCATCCTATGGCGTGCAGGATACGAGCAGTACTTC. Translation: CASILWRAGYEQYF.

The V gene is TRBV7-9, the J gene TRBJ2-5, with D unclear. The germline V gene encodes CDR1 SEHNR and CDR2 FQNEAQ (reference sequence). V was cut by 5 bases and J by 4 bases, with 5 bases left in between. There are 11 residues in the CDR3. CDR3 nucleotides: TGTGCCAGCAGCGAGGTAGAGACCCAGTACTTC. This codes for CASSEVETQYF.

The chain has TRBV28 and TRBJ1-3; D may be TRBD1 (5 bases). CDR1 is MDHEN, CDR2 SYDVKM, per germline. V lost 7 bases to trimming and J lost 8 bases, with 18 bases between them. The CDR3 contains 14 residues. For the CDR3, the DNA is TGTGCCAGCACCGCCGGGGGTTGGGGAGACACCATATATTTT. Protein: CASTAGGWGDTIYF.

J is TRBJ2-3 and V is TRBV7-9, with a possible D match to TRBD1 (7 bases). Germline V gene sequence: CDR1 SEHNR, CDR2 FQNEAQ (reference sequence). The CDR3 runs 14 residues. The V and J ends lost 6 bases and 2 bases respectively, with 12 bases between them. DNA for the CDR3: TGTGCCAGCAGTCGACAGGGACTCACAGATACGCAGTATTTT. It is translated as CASSRQGLTDTQYF. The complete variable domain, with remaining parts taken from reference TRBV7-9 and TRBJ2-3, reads DTGVSQNPRHKITKRGQNVTFRCDPISEHNRLYWYRQTLGQGPEFLTYFQNEAQLEKSRLLSDRFSAERPKGSFSTLEIQRTEQGDSAMYLCASSRQGLTDTQYFGPGTRLTVL.

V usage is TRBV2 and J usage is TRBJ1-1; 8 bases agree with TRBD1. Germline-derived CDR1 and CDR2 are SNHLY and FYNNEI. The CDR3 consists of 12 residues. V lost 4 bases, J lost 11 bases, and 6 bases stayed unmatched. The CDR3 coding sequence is TGTGCCAGCAGTGCGGACAGGGACGTCGCTTTCTTT. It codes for CASSADRDVAFF.

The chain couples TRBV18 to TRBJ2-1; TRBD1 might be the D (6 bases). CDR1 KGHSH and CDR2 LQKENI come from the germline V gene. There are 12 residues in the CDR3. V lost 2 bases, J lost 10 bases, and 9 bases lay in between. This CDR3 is CASSPSGTEQFF. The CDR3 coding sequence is TGTGCCAGCTCACCATCAGGGACAGAGCAGTTCTTC. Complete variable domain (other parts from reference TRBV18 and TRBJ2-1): NAGVMQNPRHLVRRRGQEARLRCSPMKGHSHVYWYRQLPEEGLKFMVYLQKENIIDESGMPKERFSAEFPKEGPSILRIQQVVRGDSAAYFCASSPSGTEQFFGPGTRLTVL.

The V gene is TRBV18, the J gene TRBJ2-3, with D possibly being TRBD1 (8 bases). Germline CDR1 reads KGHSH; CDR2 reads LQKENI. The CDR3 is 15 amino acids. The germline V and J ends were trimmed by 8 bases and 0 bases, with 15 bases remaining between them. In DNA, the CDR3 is TGTGCCAGCCGGACAGGGAGGGGTAGCACAGATACGCAGTATTTT. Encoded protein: CASRTGRGSTDTQYF. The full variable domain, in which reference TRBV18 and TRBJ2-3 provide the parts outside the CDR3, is NAGVMQNPRHLVRRRGQEARLRCSPMKGHSHVYWYRQLPEEGLKFMVYLQKENIIDESGMPKERFSAEFPKEGPSILRIQQVVRGDSAAYFCASRTGRGSTDTQYFGPGTRLTVL.

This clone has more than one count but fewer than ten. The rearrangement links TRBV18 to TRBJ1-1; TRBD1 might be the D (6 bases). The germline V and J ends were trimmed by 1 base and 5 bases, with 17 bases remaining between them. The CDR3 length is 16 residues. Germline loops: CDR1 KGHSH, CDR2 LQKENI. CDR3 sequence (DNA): TGTGCCAGCTCACCACAGGGGTCGGGTACAGGGACTGAAGCTTTCTTT. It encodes CASSPQGSGTGTEAFF. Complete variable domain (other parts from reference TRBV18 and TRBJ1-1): NAGVMQNPRHLVRRRGQEARLRCSPMKGHSHVYWYRQLPEEGLKFMVYLQKENIIDESGMPKERFSAEFPKEGPSILRIQQVVRGDSAAYFCASSPQGSGTGTEAFFGQGTRLTVV.

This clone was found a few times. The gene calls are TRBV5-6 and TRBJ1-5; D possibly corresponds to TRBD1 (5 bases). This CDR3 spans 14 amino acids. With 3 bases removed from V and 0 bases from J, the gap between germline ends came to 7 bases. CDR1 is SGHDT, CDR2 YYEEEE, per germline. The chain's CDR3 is CASSSDISNQPQHF. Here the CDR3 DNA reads TGTGCCAGCAGCTCGGACATTAGCAATCAGCCCCAGCATTTT.

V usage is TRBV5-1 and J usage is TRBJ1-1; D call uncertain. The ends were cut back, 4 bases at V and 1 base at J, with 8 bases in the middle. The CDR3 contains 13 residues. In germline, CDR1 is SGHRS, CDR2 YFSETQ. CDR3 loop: CASSAEGNTEAFF. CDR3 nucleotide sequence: TGCGCCAGCAGCGCCGAGGGGAACACTGAAGCTTTCTTT.

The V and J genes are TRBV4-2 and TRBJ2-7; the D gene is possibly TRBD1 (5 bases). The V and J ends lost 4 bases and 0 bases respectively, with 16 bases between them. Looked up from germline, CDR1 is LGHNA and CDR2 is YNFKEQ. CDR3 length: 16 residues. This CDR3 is CASSPQAQPTSYEQYF. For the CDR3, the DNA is TGTGCCAGCAGCCCACAGGCGCAACCCACCTCCTACGAGCAGTACTTC.

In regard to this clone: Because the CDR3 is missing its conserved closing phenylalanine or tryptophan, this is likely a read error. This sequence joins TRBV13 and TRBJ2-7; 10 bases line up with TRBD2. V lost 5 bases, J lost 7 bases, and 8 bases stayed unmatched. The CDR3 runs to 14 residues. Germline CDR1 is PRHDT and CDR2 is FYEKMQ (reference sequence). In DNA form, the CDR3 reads TGTGCCAGCAGCCGAGCGGGGGGGCCGGGGGAGCAGTACCTC. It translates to CASSRAGGPGEQYL.

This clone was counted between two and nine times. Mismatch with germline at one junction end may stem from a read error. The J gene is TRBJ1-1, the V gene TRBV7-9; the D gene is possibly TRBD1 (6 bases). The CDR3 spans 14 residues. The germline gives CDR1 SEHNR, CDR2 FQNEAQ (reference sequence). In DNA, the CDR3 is TGTTCCAGCAGCTTAGGTTCGACAGGAGAAGAAGCTTTCTTT. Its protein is CSSSLGSTGEEAFF.

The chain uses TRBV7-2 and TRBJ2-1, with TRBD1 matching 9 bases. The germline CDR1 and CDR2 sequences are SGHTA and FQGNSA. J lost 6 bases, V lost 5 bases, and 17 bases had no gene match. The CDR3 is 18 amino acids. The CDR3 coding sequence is TGTGCCAGCAGCCCAACCGACCCTCGACAGGGGGTAATCAATGAGCAGTTCTTC. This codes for CASSPTDPRQGVINEQFF.

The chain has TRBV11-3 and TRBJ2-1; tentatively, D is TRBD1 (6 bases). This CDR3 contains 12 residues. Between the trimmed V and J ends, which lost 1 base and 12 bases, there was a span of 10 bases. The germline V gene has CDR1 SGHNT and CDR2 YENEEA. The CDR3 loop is CASSLGLTGQFF. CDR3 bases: TGTGCCAGCAGCTTAGGTTTGACAGGGCAGTTCTTC.

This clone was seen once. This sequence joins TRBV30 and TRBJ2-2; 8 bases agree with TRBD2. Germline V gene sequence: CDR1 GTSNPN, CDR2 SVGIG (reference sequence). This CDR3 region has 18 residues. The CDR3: CAHWPRETGGPWAGELFF. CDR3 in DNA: TGTGCTCATTGGCCAAGGGAAACGGGGGGGCCTTGGGCCGGGGAGCTGTTTTTT.

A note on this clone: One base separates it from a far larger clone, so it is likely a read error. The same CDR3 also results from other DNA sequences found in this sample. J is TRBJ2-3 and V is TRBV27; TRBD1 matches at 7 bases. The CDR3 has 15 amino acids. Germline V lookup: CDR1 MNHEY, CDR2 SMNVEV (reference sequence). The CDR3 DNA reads TGTGCCAGCAGAGACAGGGTTGCGGGCACAGATACGCAGTACTTT. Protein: CASRDRVAGTDTQYF.

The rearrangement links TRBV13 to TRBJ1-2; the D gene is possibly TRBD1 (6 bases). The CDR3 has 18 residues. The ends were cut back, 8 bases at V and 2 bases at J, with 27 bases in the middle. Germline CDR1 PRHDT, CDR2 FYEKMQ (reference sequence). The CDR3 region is CASRGGHPTNLLNYGYTF. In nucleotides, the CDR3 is TGTGCCAGCCGCGGGGGACACCCTACGAACTTACTCAACTATGGCTACACCTTC.

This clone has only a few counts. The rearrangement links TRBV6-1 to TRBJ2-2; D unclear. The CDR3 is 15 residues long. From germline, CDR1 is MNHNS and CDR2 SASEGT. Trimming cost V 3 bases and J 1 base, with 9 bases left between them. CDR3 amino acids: CASSDFHRNTGELFF. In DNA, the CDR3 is TGTGCCAGCAGTGACTTCCACAGGAACACCGGGGAGCTGTTTTTT.

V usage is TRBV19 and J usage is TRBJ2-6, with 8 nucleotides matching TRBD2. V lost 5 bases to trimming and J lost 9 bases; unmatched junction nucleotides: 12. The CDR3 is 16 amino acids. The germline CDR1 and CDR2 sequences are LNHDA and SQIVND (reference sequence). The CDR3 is CASSGRTSRVYNVLTF. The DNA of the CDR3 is TGTGCCAGTAGTGGGAGGACTAGCCGGGTTTACAACGTCCTGACTTTC.

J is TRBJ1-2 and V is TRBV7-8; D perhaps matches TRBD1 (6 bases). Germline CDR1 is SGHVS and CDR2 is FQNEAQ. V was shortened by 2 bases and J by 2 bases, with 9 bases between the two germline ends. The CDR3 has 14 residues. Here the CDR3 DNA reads TGTGCCAGCAGCTTAACCGGACAGAACTATGGCTACACCTTC. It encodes CASSLTGQNYGYTF.

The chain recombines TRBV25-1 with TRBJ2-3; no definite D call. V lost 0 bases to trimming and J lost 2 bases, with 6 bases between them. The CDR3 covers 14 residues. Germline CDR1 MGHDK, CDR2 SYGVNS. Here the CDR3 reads CASSEYPSTDTQYF. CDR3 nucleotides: TGTGCCAGCAGTGAATACCCGTCCACAGATACGCAGTATTTT.

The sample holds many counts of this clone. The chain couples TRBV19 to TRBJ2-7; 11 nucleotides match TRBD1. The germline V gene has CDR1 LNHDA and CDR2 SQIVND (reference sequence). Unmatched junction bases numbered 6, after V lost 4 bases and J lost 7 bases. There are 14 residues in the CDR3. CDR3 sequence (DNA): TGTGCCAGTAGTAAAGGACAGGGGGCAGGAGAGCAGTACTTC. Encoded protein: CASSKGQGAGEQYF.

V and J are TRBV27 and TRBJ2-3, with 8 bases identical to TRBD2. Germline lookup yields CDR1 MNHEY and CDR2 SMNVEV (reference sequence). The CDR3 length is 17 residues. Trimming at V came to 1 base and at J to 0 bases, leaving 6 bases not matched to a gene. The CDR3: CASSLYGGAPSTDTQYF. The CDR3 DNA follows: TGTGCCAGCAGTTTATACGGGGGGGCCCCTAGCACAGATACGCAGTATTTT.

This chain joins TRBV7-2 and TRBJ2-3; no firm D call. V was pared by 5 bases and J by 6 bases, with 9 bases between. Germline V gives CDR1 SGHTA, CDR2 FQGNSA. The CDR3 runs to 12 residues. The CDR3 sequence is CASSPPFDTQYF. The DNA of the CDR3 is TGTGCCAGCAGCCCCCCGTTCGATACGCAGTATTTT.

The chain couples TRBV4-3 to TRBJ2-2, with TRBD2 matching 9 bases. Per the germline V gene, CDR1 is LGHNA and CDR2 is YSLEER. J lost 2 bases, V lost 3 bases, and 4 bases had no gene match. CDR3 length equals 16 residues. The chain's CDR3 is CASSHEAGGNTGELFF. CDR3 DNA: TGCGCCAGCAGCCATGAAGCGGGGGGCAACACCGGGGAGCTGTTTTTT.

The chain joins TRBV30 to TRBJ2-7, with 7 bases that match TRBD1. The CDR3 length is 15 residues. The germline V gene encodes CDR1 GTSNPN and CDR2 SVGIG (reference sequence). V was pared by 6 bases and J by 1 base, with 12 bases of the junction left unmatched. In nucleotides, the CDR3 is TGTGCCTGTCTTGAACGGGACAGCCTATCCTACGAGCAGTACTTC. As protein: CACLERDSLSYEQYF. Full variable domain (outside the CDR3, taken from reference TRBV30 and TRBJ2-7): SQTIHQWPATLVQPVGSPLSLECTVEGTSNPNLYWYRQAAGRGLQLLFYSVGIGQISSEVPQNLSASRPQDRQFILSSKKLLLSDSGFYLCACLERDSLSYEQYFGPGTRLTVT.

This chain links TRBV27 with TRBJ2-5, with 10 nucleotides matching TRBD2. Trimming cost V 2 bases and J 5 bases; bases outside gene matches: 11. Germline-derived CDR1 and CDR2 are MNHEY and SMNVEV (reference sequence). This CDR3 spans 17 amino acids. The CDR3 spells CASSLIAASGGRETQYF. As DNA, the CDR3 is TGTGCCAGCAGTTTAATCGCGGCTAGCGGGGGCCGGGAGACCCAGTACTTC.

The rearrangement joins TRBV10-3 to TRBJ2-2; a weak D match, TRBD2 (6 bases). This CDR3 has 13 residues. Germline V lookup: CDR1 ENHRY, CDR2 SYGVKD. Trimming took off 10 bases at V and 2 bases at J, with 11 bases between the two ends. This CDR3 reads CATRDFNTGELFF. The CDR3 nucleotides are TGTGCCACCCGGGACTTCAACACCGGGGAGCTGTTTTTT.

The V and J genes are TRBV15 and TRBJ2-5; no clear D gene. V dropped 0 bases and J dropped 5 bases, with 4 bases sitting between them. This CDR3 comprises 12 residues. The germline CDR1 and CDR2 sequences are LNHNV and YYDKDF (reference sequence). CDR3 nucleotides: TGTGCCACCAGCAGAGAGGCCGAGACCCAGTACTTC. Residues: CATSREAETQYF.

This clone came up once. This CDR3 reads CASSLRGASYNEQFF. CDR3 in DNA: TGCGCCAGCAGCTTGCGGGGGGCCTCCTACAATGAGCAGTTCTTC. The chain is built from TRBV5-1 and TRBJ2-1, with a weak D call TRBD2 (7 bases). Trimming took 1 base from V and 0 from J, leaving 8 bases between them. Per germline, CDR1 SGHRS and CDR2 YFSETQ. The CDR3 loop spans 15 amino acids. The full variable domain, its missing parts supplied by reference TRBV5-1 and TRBJ2-1, is KAGVTQTPRYLIKTRGQQVTLSCSPISGHRSVSWYQQTPGQGLQFLFEYFSETQRNKGNFPGRFSGRQFSNSRSEMNVSTLELGDSALYLCASSLRGASYNEQFFGPGTRLTVL.